These 29 T cell receptor beta chains were sequenced from one sample in a study of tumor-infiltrating lymphocytes in primary liver carcinoma. The blood RNA (from unsorted whole blood) was obtained, and germline DNA was also extracted. Total RNA (roughly 550 ng) served as template for TCR beta cDNA synthesis primed by a constant-region primer. A slightly modified ARM-PCR protocol with three nested multiplex PCR rounds produced these TCR beta libraries. Use of TRBV1-TRBV30 forward primers with a C-beta reverse primer characterized the first two PCR rounds, which lasted 10 cycles each. MiXCR, run by TCRdb on the multiplex PCR reads, gives a single entry per CDR3 protein. Of hundreds of thousands of distinct CDR3 sequences listed, 50% to 60% are singletons. What was sequenced was peripheral blood. Receptors were obtained from a woman in her thirties with primary liver carcinoma and hepatitis B virus infection.

The sample holds many counts of this clonotype. The rearrangement links TRBV6-2 or TRBV6-3 to TRBJ2-7, with D possibly TRBD1 on 5 matching bases. The CDR3 covers 15 residues. V was shortened by 8 bases and J by 3 bases, with 20 bases between the two germline ends. Germline V gene sequence: CDR1 MNHEY, CDR2 SVGEGT. The CDR3 spells CASPKLQGSGYEQYF. CDR3 nucleotide sequence: TGTGCCAGCCCTAAACTTCAGGGCTCGGGCTACGAGCAGTACTTC.

A note on this clonotype: Possible read error: a much larger clone is one base away. V and J are TRBV11-2 and TRBJ2-3; D call uncertain. The V end was cut by 8 bases, the J end by 2 bases, with 11 bases between. Germline assignment: CDR1 SGHAT and CDR2 FQNNGV. The CDR3 spans 13 residues. CDR3 in amino acids: CASGSDHTDTQYF. CDR3 DNA sequence: TGTGCCAGCGGCTCGGACCACACAGATACGCAGTATTTT.

The count of this clonotype is one. This chain connects TRBV4-1 to TRBJ2-5; TRBD2 is a possible D gene (6 bases). Trimming stripped 1 base from V and 4 bases from J, with 28 bases between. The germline CDR1 and CDR2 sequences are MGHRA and YSYEKL. CDR3 length equals 20 residues. The CDR3 loop reads CASSQVVTDTTRLVAETQYF. The CDR3 DNA follows: TGCGCCAGCAGCCAAGTCGTAACAGACACGACGAGACTAGTAGCAGAGACCCAGTACTTC.

Many counts were recorded for this clonotype. The chain recombines TRBV28 with TRBJ1-3; no reliable D call. The V and J ends lost 7 bases and 11 bases respectively, with 21 bases between them. CDR3 length: 14 amino acids. The germline V gene encodes CDR1 MDHEN and CDR2 SYDVKM. The DNA for the CDR3 is TGTGCCAGCACCAGACCCGTCCACCGCCCGGCCATATATTTT. Its protein is CASTRPVHRPAIYF.

J is TRBJ2-5 and V is TRBV7-9; TRBD2 is a possible D gene (6 bases). CDR1 and CDR2 from the germline V gene are SEHNR and FQNEAQ (reference sequence). Trimming took 5 bases from V and 4 from J, leaving 17 bases between them. The CDR3 has 15 amino acids. The CDR3 sequence is CASSATRGAGETQYF. The DNA of the CDR3 is TGTGCCAGCAGCGCTACGCGGGGTGCGGGAGAGACCCAGTACTTC.

Many counts were recorded for this clonotype. The J gene is TRBJ2-2, the V gene TRBV6-1, with TRBD1 identical over 8 bases. The V gene end was trimmed by 7 bases and the J gene end by 4 bases; junction bases not matched to a gene: 8. Germline assignment: CDR1 MNHNS and CDR2 SASEGT. The CDR3 runs to 15 residues. CDR3 region: CASTRGPTSTGELFF. The CDR3 nucleotides read TGTGCCAGCACCAGGGGGCCAACCTCCACCGGGGAGCTGTTTTTT.

Remarks on this clonotype: A junction boundary mismatches the germline segment, possibly from a read error. The chain employs TRBV30 and TRBJ1-2, with no clear D. This CDR3 is 15 amino acids long. In germline, CDR1 is GTSNPN, CDR2 SVGIG (reference sequence). CDR3 sequence reads: CAWNTSRGRVYDYTF. The CDR3, as DNA: TGTGCCTGGAATACTAGTCGTGGTAGAGTCTATGACTACACCTTC.

The chain recombines TRBV4-2 with TRBJ2-1; 9 bases map to TRBD2. The germline gives CDR1 LGHNA, CDR2 YNFKEQ. Trimming took 0 bases from V and 4 from J; bases not matched to a gene: 16. CDR3 size: 20 residues. The CDR3 loop is CASSQDLYVGLAGRYNEQFF. The CDR3 bases are TGTGCCAGCAGCCAAGATTTGTACGTGGGGCTAGCGGGGCGTTACAATGAGCAGTTCTTC.

Concerning this clonotype: The junction departs from germline at one end; a sequencing error may be responsible. The chain carries TRBV7-8 and TRBJ2-7; D ambiguous. CDR1 and CDR2 (germline): SGHVS, FQNEAQ. The length of the CDR3 is 17 residues. The CDR3 region has the DNA TGTGCCAGCGGCTTAGGTGGAACGGGCACTTCACTCTATGAGCAGTACTTC. It is translated as CASGLGGTGTSLYEQYF.

J is TRBJ2-7 and V is TRBV28; D uncertain. The CDR3 contains 13 residues. The germline V gene has CDR1 MDHEN and CDR2 SYDVKM. The CDR3 region has the DNA TGTGGCAACGAGGCCGGGCAGACCTACGAGCAGTACTTC. It encodes CGNEAGQTYEQYF.

About this clonotype: Mismatch with germline at one junction end may stem from a read error. This chain links TRBV11-3 with TRBJ2-3; D is unclear. This CDR3 has 16 amino acids. Germline V CDR1 and CDR2: SGHNT, YENEEA. CDR3 amino acids: CASSLDGQTSTDTHYF. The CDR3 coding sequence is TGTGCCAGCAGCTTAGATGGGCAAACCAGTACAGATACGCATTATTTT.

Details on this clonotype: An end of the junction differs from the germline gene, which may be a read error. The CDR3 sequence is CASSFRTGPNTGAFF. CDR3 bases: TGTGCCAGCAGCTTCAGGACAGGGCCTAACACTGGAGCTTTCTTT. V gene TRBV11-2 combines with J gene TRBJ1-1; TRBD1 aligns across 8 bases. The CDR3 totals 15 residues. Germline V gene data show CDR1 as SGHAT and CDR2 as FQNNGV.

This clonotype came up many times. This CDR3 reads CASSLTRDTYNEQFF. Written as DNA, the CDR3 is TGTGCCAGCAGCTTAACCCGGGACACGTACAATGAGCAGTTCTTC. The chain combines TRBV11-2 with TRBJ2-1; D may be TRBD1 (6 bases). CDR3 length: 15 residues. Germline-derived CDR1 and CDR2 are SGHAT and FQNNGV. V gave up 2 bases and J gave up 4 bases, with 12 bases separating them.

This clonotype showed up just once. Since no conserved phenylalanine or tryptophan closes the CDR3, a read error is the likely cause. The chain uses TRBV6-2 or TRBV6-3 and TRBJ2-3, with D uncertain. The V gene lost 4 bases and the J gene lost 1 base, with 15 bases spanning the gap. From germline, CDR1 is MNHEY and CDR2 SVGEGT. The CDR3 is 16 amino acids. This CDR3 reads CASSSGSLLRTDTQYL. DNA for the CDR3: TGTGCCAGCAGTTCCGGGTCCCTCCTTCGCACAGATACGCAGTATTTA.

The chain uses TRBV11-2 and TRBJ2-7; 7 positions match TRBD2. The CDR3 extends over 14 amino acids. CDR1 and CDR2 (germline): SGHAT, FQNNGV. V lost 3 bases, J lost 10 bases, and 12 bases stayed unmatched. CDR3 sequence (DNA): TGTGCCAGCAGCTTTAAGACTAGCCTCTACAAACAGTACTTC. This encodes CASSFKTSLYKQYF. Looking up the rest from reference TRBV11-2 and TRBJ2-7 gives the full variable domain: EAGVAQSPRYKIIEKRQSVAFWCNPISGHATLYWYQQILGQGPKLLIQFQNNGVVDDSQLPKDRFSAERLKGVDSTLKIQPAKLEDSAVYLCASSFKTSLYKQYFGPGTRLTVT.

Concerning this clonotype itself: A much bigger clone sits one base away, suggesting this may be a read error. The V and J genes are TRBV6-2 or TRBV6-3 and TRBJ2-1; D gene ambiguous. CDR3 length: 11 residues. CDR1 and CDR2 (germline): MNHEY, SVGEGT. The CDR3 loop reads CAGRKVGEQFF. In DNA, the CDR3 is TGTGCCGGCAGGAAAGTTGGTGAGCAGTTCTTC.

For this clonotype: It may be a read error: a sequence one base away is much more abundant. Likely a read error: the CDR3 ends without its conserved phenylalanine or tryptophan. The chain carries TRBV4-1 and TRBJ1-5; D gene ambiguous. V gave up 5 bases and J gave up 4 bases, with 9 bases separating them. This CDR3 is 13 amino acids long. The germline gives CDR1 MGHRA, CDR2 YSYEKL. The CDR3 DNA sequence: TGCGCCAGCAGCGGGTGGGGAAATCAGCCCCAGCATTGT. The encoded protein is CASSGWGNQPQHC.

This clonotype was recorded many times. This chain joins TRBV11-2 and TRBJ2-2; 13 nucleotides align to TRBD2. V lost 1 base, J lost 7 bases, and 6 bases stayed unmatched. Germline CDR1 and CDR2: SGHAT and FQNNGV. CDR3 length: 17 residues. CDR3 DNA sequence: TGTGCCAGCAGCTTAGTTGGACTAGCGGGAGCTGGCGGGGAGCTGTTTTTT. It specifies CASSLVGLAGAGGELFF.

This clonotype was observed at least ten times. The CDR3 loop reads CASSLEPSVNPIYGYTF. CDR3 coding DNA: TGTGCCAGCAGCTTAGAACCCAGCGTCAACCCCATCTATGGCTACACCTTC. This rearrangement joins TRBV11-2 to TRBJ1-2; unclear D gene. The CDR3 totals 17 residues. The V end was cut by 0 bases, the J end by 4 bases, with 18 bases between. Germline lookup yields CDR1 SGHAT and CDR2 FQNNGV.

The rearrangement uses TRBV7-9 and TRBJ2-3; D is unclear. Germline CDR1 is SEHNR and CDR2 is FQNEAQ (reference sequence). Trimming removed 4 bases at V and 1 base at J, with 9 bases between. The CDR3 covers 14 residues. CDR3 DNA sequence: TGTGCCAGCAGCTCGTATGGAGGCACAGATACGCAGTATTTT. Its translation is CASSSYGGTDTQYF.

The chain joins TRBV29-1 to TRBJ1-2; D call uncertain. The ends were cut back, 1 base at V and 10 bases at J, with 13 bases in the middle. Germline loops: CDR1 SQVTM, CDR2 ANQGSEA. The CDR3 sequence is 12 residues long. The CDR3 DNA reads TGCAGCGTTGAAGGGAGTACGGTTGACTACACCTTC. Its protein product is CSVEGSTVDYTF.

This clonotype was detected a few times. The gene calls are TRBV30 and TRBJ2-7; D is unclear. Germline V gene sequence: CDR1 GTSNPN, CDR2 SVGIG (reference sequence). V was cut by 4 bases and J by 5 bases, with 12 bases left in between. This CDR3 is built from 12 residues. CDR3 region: CAWTPFTDEQYF. The CDR3, as DNA: TGTGCCTGGACCCCTTTTACGGACGAGCAGTACTTC.

Worth noting for this clonotype: Since no conserved phenylalanine or tryptophan closes the CDR3, a read error is the likely cause. The rearrangement links TRBV29-1 to TRBJ2-1, with 16 bases aligning to TRBD2. Germline CDR1 reads SQVTM; CDR2 reads ANQGSEA. This CDR3 is 14 amino acids long. The ends lost 7 bases at V and 13 bases at J; junction bases unmatched: 10. The CDR3 region is CSGPAGTSGGEQFL. The CDR3 nucleotides are TGCAGCGGTCCCGCCGGGACTAGCGGGGGGGAACAGTTCTTA.

The chain has TRBV12-3 or TRBV12-4 and TRBJ1-6; 10 bases agree with TRBD1. The CDR3 contains 14 residues. The J segment lost 9 bases and the V segment lost 5 bases, leaving 4 bases of the junction unmatched. The CDR3 DNA follows: TGTGCCAGCAGTCCGGACAGGGGGTTTTCACCCCTCCACTTT. Translating gives CASSPDRGFSPLHF.

Turning to this clonotype: This may arise from a read error, as a much more abundant clone is one base away. The CDR3 DNA sequence: TGTGCCAGCAGCCTCATTTGGGGGGTGGCAGATACGCAGTTTTTT. Translation: CASSLIWGVADTQFF. The chain carries TRBV4-2 and TRBJ2-3; possibly TRBD2 for D (6 bases). Germline V gene data show CDR1 as LGHNA and CDR2 as YNFKEQ. The CDR3 contains 15 residues.

There are a few counts of this clonotype. The gene calls are TRBV10-3 and TRBJ1-1; no clear D gene. This CDR3 is built from 15 residues. Germline V gene sequence: CDR1 ENHRY, CDR2 SYGVKD. Trimming removed 0 bases from V and 1 base from J, with 9 bases in between. DNA of the CDR3: TGTGCCATCAGTGAGTCCTGGGGAGCGAACACTGAAGCTTTCTTT. Translated, it gives CAISESWGANTEAFF.

As concerns this clonotype: An end of the junction does not agree with germline; a read error may underlie this. The genes are TRBV11-3 and TRBJ1-6; D unresolved. This CDR3 comprises 13 residues. CDR1 SGHNT and CDR2 YENEEA come from the germline V gene. Written as DNA, the CDR3 is TGTGCCATCAGCAAATCACGTCTATCACCCCTTCACTTT. Its translation: CAISKSRLSPLHF.

About this clonotype itself: A read error may explain this, as a much larger clone is one base away. V usage is TRBV6-5 and J usage is TRBJ1-5, with D tentatively TRBD1 (5 bases). The CDR3 spans 14 residues. Germline V CDR1 and CDR2: MNHEY, SVGAGI. V shed 6 bases and J shed 7 bases, with 16 bases lying between them. In DNA, the CDR3 is TGTGCCAGCAGCTTGGTGCGGGGCAGGCAGCCCCAGCATTTT. This translates into CASSLVRGRQPQHF.

As concerns this clonotype: This may stem from a read error, because a much larger clone lies one nucleotide away. This sequence joins TRBV10-3 and TRBJ2-1; D call uncertain. V lost 0 bases, J lost 6 bases, and 12 bases lay in between. Germline CDR1 ENHRY, CDR2 SYGVKD. This CDR3 has 15 residues. CDR3 protein: CAISESHSGTNEQFF. The CDR3 DNA follows: TGTGCCATCAGTGAGTCGCACAGTGGAACCAATGAGCAGTTCTTC.